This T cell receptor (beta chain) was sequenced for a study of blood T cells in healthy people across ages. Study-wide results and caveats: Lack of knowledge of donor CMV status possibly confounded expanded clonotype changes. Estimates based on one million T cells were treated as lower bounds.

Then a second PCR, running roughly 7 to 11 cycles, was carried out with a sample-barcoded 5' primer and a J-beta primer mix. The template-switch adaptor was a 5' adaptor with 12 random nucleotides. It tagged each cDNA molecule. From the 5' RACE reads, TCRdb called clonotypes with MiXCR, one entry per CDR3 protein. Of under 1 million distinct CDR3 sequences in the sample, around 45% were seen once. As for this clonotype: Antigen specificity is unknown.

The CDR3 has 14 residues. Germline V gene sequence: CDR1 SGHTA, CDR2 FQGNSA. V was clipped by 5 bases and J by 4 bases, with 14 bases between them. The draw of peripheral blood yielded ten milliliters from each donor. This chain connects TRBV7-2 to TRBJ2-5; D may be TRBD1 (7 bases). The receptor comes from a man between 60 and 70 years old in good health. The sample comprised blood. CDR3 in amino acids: CASSPHQGGETQYF. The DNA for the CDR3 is TGTGCCAGCAGCCCCCACCAGGGGGGAGAGACCCAGTACTTC.